These 15 T cell receptor beta chains share one sample of origin, sequenced in a study of shared clonotypes between healthy human individuals. Measured with immunoSEQ multiplex PCR; TCRdb has only the in-frame clones, and not every one. The data show more than 2,000,000 clones, with just over 90% seen just once and about 0.13% held by the top ten. The sample was naive CD4+ T cells sorted from blood. Subset described: CD45RA+ positively selected. Source of these receptors: a man aged 18 to 35 in good health.

The rearrangement uses TRBV5-6 and TRBJ2-7, with TRBD2 matching over 14 bases. The V segment lost 4 bases and the J segment 6 bases; nucleotides outside the gene matches: 15. The CDR3 totals 18 residues. CDR1 and CDR2 (germline): SGHDT, YYEEEE. The CDR3 reads CASSTGTSGGPTFGEQYF. In nucleotides, the CDR3 is TGTGCCAGCAGCACCGGGACTAGCGGGGGACCAACCTTCGGCGAGCAGTACTTC. Full variable domain (missing parts from reference TRBV5-6 and TRBJ2-7): DAGVTQSPTHLIKTRGQQVTLRCSPKSGHDTVSWYQQALGQGPQFIFQYYEEEERQRGNFPDRFSGHQFPNYSSELNVNALLLGDSALYLCASSTGTSGGPTFGEQYFGPGTRLTVT.

This rearrangement joins TRBV19 to TRBJ1-5; D gene uncertain. This CDR3 has 14 amino acids. Germline CDR1 and CDR2: LNHDA and SQIVND (reference sequence). The V and J ends lost 6 bases and 2 bases respectively, with 11 bases between them. The CDR3 sequence is CASSDHKGNQPQHF. For the CDR3, the DNA is TGTGCCAGTAGCGATCACAAGGGCAATCAGCCCCAGCATTTT.

Notes on this clone: Other DNA sequences in this sample translate to the same CDR3. The chain links TRBV7-2 to TRBJ2-2; D is unclear. This CDR3 is 14 amino acids long. V lost 5 bases, J lost 1 base, and 8 bases lay in between. CDR1 is SGHTA and CDR2 is FQGNSA in the germline V gene. DNA of the CDR3: TGTGCCAGCAGCCTCGTTAGGAACACCGGGGAGCTGTTTTTT. It translates to CASSLVRNTGELFF.

This chain joins TRBV19 and TRBJ1-5; TRBD1 matches at 7 bases. Trimming cost V 7 bases and J 4 bases; bases outside gene matches: 13. CDR3 length equals 16 residues. CDR1 and CDR2 (germline): LNHDA, SQIVND (reference sequence). CDR3 residues: CASTVITGVKNQPQHF. DNA of the CDR3: TGTGCCAGTACCGTTATCACAGGGGTGAAGAATCAGCCCCAGCATTTT.

In regard to this clone: Germline is not matched at one junction end, which may reflect a read error. The gene calls are TRBV30 and TRBJ2-7; D is unresolved. CDR1 and CDR2 (germline): GTSNPN, SVGIG (reference sequence). The CDR3 totals 11 residues. The CDR3 sequence is CAWSPSSEQYF. The DNA of the CDR3 is TGTGCCTGGAGTCCTTCCTCCGAGCAGTACTTC.

The chain is built from TRBV7-9 and TRBJ2-1; no reliable D call. The CDR3 consists of 17 residues. The germline V and J ends were trimmed by 4 bases and 0 bases, with 16 bases remaining between them. Germline CDR1 SEHNR, CDR2 FQNEAQ (reference sequence). The CDR3 sequence: CASSSTTTGSSYNEQFF. In DNA form, the CDR3 reads TGTGCCAGCAGCTCCACAACTACCGGTAGCTCCTACAATGAGCAGTTCTTC.

In DNA, the CDR3 is TGTGCCAGCAGTGGACTAGCGGCAGTCACAGATACGCAGTATTTT. The encoded protein is CASSGLAAVTDTQYF. This chain links TRBV6-6 with TRBJ2-3; 10 nucleotides align to TRBD2. V was clipped by 5 bases and J by 2 bases; unmatched bases: 4. The CDR3 runs 15 residues. Germline CDR1 and CDR2: MNHNY and SVGAGI (reference sequence).

This chain connects TRBV6-5 to TRBJ2-5; no reliable D call. The CDR3 has 13 amino acids. V was pared by 6 bases and J by 5 bases, with 13 bases between. Germline CDR1 reads MNHEY; CDR2 reads SVGAGI. DNA for the CDR3: TGTGCCAGCAGGCCGAGTGCCCCCGAGACCCAGTACTTC. Residues: CASRPSAPETQYF.

The rearrangement uses TRBV10-1 and TRBJ1-5; the D is unclear. Between the trimmed V and J ends, which lost 2 bases and 3 bases, there was a span of 5 bases. Germline CDR1 WNHNN, CDR2 SYGVQD (reference sequence). This CDR3 has 13 residues. Here the CDR3 DNA reads TGCGCCAGCAGTGAGAATTACAATCAGCCCCAGCATTTT. It specifies CASSENYNQPQHF.

The V gene is TRBV9, the J gene TRBJ1-4, with a possible D match to TRBD1 (6 bases). This CDR3 spans 15 amino acids. In germline, CDR1 is SGDLS, CDR2 YYNGEE. Trimming stripped 0 bases from V and 4 bases from J, with 10 bases between. The CDR3 sequence: CASSVGGQNNEKLFF. The CDR3 DNA is TGTGCCAGCAGCGTAGGCGGACAGAATAATGAAAAACTGTTTTTT. Full variable domain (outside the CDR3, taken from reference TRBV9 and TRBJ1-4): DSGVTQTPKHLITATGQRVTLRCSPRSGDLSVYWYQQSLDQGLQFLIQYYNGEERAKGNILERFSAQQFPDLHSELNLSSLELGDSALYFCASSVGGQNNEKLFFGSGTQLSVL.

The chain employs TRBV5-1 and TRBJ2-1; TRBD2 is a possible D gene (5 bases). This CDR3 contains 15 residues. Trimming stripped 0 bases from V and 10 bases from J, with 17 bases between. Germline V gene lookup returns CDR1 SGHRS and CDR2 YFSETQ. CDR3: CASSLDRGLTGEQFF. The CDR3 nucleotides read TGCGCCAGCAGCTTGGATCGCGGCCTAACGGGGGAGCAGTTCTTC.

As for this clone: Other DNA sequences within the sample encode an identical CDR3. The J gene is TRBJ2-1, the V gene TRBV2; D not certain. The germline gives CDR1 SNHLY, CDR2 FYNNEI. Trimming took 6 bases from V and 7 from J, leaving 10 bases between them. The CDR3 covers 12 residues. Written as DNA, the CDR3 is TGTGCCAGCAGGGGCCTAGGAAATGAGCAGTTCTTC. Protein sequence: CASRGLGNEQFF.

This clone has just one count. This chain connects TRBV15 to TRBJ2-1; D possibly corresponds to TRBD2 (6 bases). Germline CDR1 LNHNV, CDR2 YYDKDF (reference sequence). Trimming shortened V by 1 base and J by 8 bases, and 15 bases separated the two germline ends. The length of the CDR3 is 15 residues. The CDR3 loop is CATSRGTGSKDEQFF. CDR3 coding DNA: TGTGCCACCAGCAGAGGAACCGGGAGTAAAGATGAGCAGTTCTTC.

The V and J genes are TRBV21-1 and TRBJ1-5; the table's D call TRBD1 went unverified against the DNA. TRBV21-1 is annotated as a pseudogene. The CDR3 is 16 amino acids. CDR3 sequence: CANAHYYRVGGQPQHF. Written as DNA, the CDR3 is TGTGCCAATGCGCATTATTACAGGGTTGGGGGTCAGCCCCAGCATTTT.

Only one count was recorded for this clone. The rearrangement links TRBV7-9 to TRBJ2-3; TRBD1 is a possible D gene (5 bases). V was cut by 2 bases and J by 7 bases, with 13 bases left in between. CDR3 size: 14 residues. Germline V CDR1 and CDR2: SEHNR, FQNEAQ (reference sequence). The CDR3 bases are TGTGCCAGCAGCTTATCTGCCCCAGGGAATACGCAGTATTTT. Protein: CASSLSAPGNTQYF. Complete variable domain (other parts from reference TRBV7-9 and TRBJ2-3): DTGVSQNPRHKITKRGQNVTFRCDPISEHNRLYWYRQTLGQGPEFLTYFQNEAQLEKSRLLSDRFSAERPKGSFSTLEIQRTEQGDSAMYLCASSLSAPGNTQYFGPGTRLTVL.